The T cell receptor (beta chain) described here comes from a study of blood T cell repertoires in COVID-19. Turning to the study itself: Researchers got acute and convalescent COVID-19 samples from the United States, Italy and Spain. T cells, B-cell-depleted T cells, or PBMCs supplied cDNA or gDNA.

Those enrolled in Seattle joined during active infection and were followed longitudinally afterward. J was trimmed by 7 bases and V by 6 bases; bases with no gene match: 7. The CDR3 is made up of 14 amino acids. Germline V gene lookup returns CDR1 WSHSY and CDR2 SAAADI. Per the study methods: Estimation of nucleated cell counts relied on the amplification of reference gene primers. Sequencing used immunoSEQ multiplex PCR; TCRdb keeps in-frame clones, though not all of them. V, J and clone size are those of that table, while D and trimming were read from the DNA. The sample has approximately 500,000 clones; roughly 89% are singletons.

The sample consisted of peripheral blood. This receptor was taken from a woman between 50 and 59 years old with COVID-19, enrolled during active disease. The V gene is TRBV10-2, the J gene TRBJ2-1; 9 positions agree with TRBD2. CDR3 in DNA: TGCGCCAGCAGCCGTTTAGCGGGGGAGAATGAGCAGTTCTTC. This sequence encodes CASSRLAGENEQFF.